This T cell receptor (beta chain) derives from a study of blood T cell repertoires in COVID-19. The overall study: T cells, B-cell-depleted T cells, or PBMCs provided the cDNA or gDNA that served as material.

Sequencing used immunoSEQ multiplex PCR; TCRdb keeps in-frame clones, though not all of them. The sample contains fewer than 200,000 clones, roughly four fifths of which appear only once. CDR1 is SGHRS, CDR2 YFSETQ, per germline. With 4 bases clipped from V and 3 bases from J, the junction kept 3 bases outside the gene matches. The CDR3 contains 14 residues. The clonotype was recovered from a man in his forties who had recovered from COVID-19. Sample: peripheral blood. The chain recombines TRBV5-1 with TRBJ2-7, with 11 bases matching TRBD1. DNA of the CDR3: TGCGCCAGCAGCGAGGGACAGGGGGTCTACGAGCAGTACTTC. Residues: CASSEGQGVYEQYF.